Given below is one T cell receptor (beta chain) in context. Its antigen remains unidentified. This entry comes from a study of Ad26.COV2.S vaccination and SARS-CoV-2 variants. Overall study: In the study, Ad26.COV2.S was injected intramuscularly once, or twice 56 days apart.

The treatment is: over 15 received Ad26.COV2.S at low or high dose, single or two shots; several received placebo; per-sample allocation not given. The samples were gathered on day 63 after the first injection of vaccine or placebo. The CDR3 extends over 12 amino acids. Germline CDR1 is SEHNR and CDR2 is FQNEAQ (reference sequence). V lost 5 bases to trimming and J lost 4 bases, with 9 bases between them. Clones were read by immunoSEQ multiplex PCR, and TCRdb kept only the in-frame ones, dropping some. Of fewer than 500,000 clones listed, about 90% are singletons. The study's findings and limits: Vaccinated individuals (as opposed to placebo recipients) had higher spike-specific TCR breadth.

The rearrangement links TRBV7-9 to TRBJ2-7; TRBD1 is a possible D gene (6 bases). This clonotype was obtained from a person between 18 and 65 years old who received the Ad26.COV2.S COVID-19 vaccine or a placebo. Specimen: peripheral blood, collected in a trial of Ad26.COV2.S vaccine versus placebo. DNA for the CDR3: TGTGCCAGCAGCGCCACAGGGTACGAGCAGTACTTC. Translation gives CASSATGYEQYF.